This T cell receptor beta chain was obtained from a study of blood T cell repertoires in COVID-19. Study-wide context: PBMCs, B-cell-depleted T cells, or T cells were the source of the cDNA or gDNA that made up the material.

Germline values: CDR1 MGHRA, CDR2 YSYEKL. Trimming stripped 1 base from V and 5 bases from J, with 14 bases between. CDR3 length: 15 amino acids. How the authors handled the data: Reference gene primer amplification in the assay estimated nucleated cell counts. Libraries were prepared by immunoSEQ multiplex PCR; TCRdb keeps only in-frame clonotypes and omits some of them. V, J and clone size are taken as reported in that table, and D and trimming were inferred from the DNA itself. The sample lists a few hundred thousand clones; approximately 91% were seen once. The V call is TRBV4-1, the J call TRBJ1-2, with a tentative D call TRBD1 (5 bases). This TCR came from a woman aged 40 to 50 who had been exposed to COVID-19. The sequencing sample was made of PBMCs or T cells enriched from blood (not recorded which). CDR3 in amino acids: CASSQGRGTHYGYTF. For the CDR3, the DNA is TGCGCCAGCAGCCAAGGACGCGGGACCCATTATGGCTACACCTTC.